The 20 T cell receptor beta chains below come from one sample, sequenced in a study of regulatory T cells in long-lasting Graves disease. The time point was: newly diagnosed GD, antithyroid drugs for less than 3 months. Scientists built the TCR library using RNA that was extracted from PBMCs. For TCR beta, libraries came from iRepertoire HTBI primers and Arm-PCR of CDR3 regions. Each CDR3 protein gets one entry after TCRdb re-called the multiplex PCR reads with MiXCR. The table shows 540,000 or so distinct CDR3 sequences, with roughly 14% occurring only once. These records were also assigned to another study, of T cells in Graves' hyperthyroidism and ophthalmopathy.

The material was peripheral blood mononuclear cells (PBMCs), obtained at new diagnosis, from a patient treated with antithyroid drugs. Receptors were obtained from a man aged 25 to 45 with Graves disease.

The sample holds a few counts of this clonotype. The chain joins TRBV29-1 to TRBJ2-2; D gene unclear. The length of the CDR3 is 12 residues. The germline V gene encodes CDR1 SQVTM and CDR2 ANQGSEA. The CDR3 DNA is TGCACCGGTCAATTGGGCACCGGGGAGCTGTTTTTT. Amino acids: CTGQLGTGELFF.

The chain couples TRBV5-6 to TRBJ2-7; D might be TRBD1 (6 bases). This CDR3 region has 15 residues. Trimming shortened V by 5 bases and J by 3 bases, and 18 bases separated the two germline ends. Germline V CDR1 and CDR2: SGHDT, YYEEEE. CDR3: CASSSGYRVRYEQYF. CDR3 DNA: TGTGCCAGCAGTTCTGGGTACAGGGTACGCTACGAGCAGTACTTC.

This clonotype has a count of ten or more. The chain is built from TRBV10-3 and TRBJ1-2; 8 bases align to TRBD1. Looked up from germline, CDR1 is ENHRY and CDR2 is SYGVKD. V lost 3 bases, J lost 4 bases, and 13 bases stayed unmatched. The CDR3 is made up of 17 amino acids. The CDR3 region is CAISDRSRGRLAYGYTF. CDR3 DNA sequence: TGTGCCATCAGTGATAGGAGCAGGGGGCGCCTTGCCTATGGCTACACCTTC.

With respect to this clonotype: The CDR3 does not close with the conserved phenylalanine or tryptophan, likely indicating a read error. V is TRBV6-5 and J is TRBJ2-4; 7 positions agree with TRBD2. The CDR3 covers 18 residues. J gave up 1 base and V 6 bases, and 15 bases lay outside the gene matches. The V gene's germline CDR1 is MNHEY and CDR2 SVGAGI. The CDR3 region is CASSYPPTTSAAKNIQYL. The CDR3 coding sequence is TGTGCCAGCAGCTACCCACCGACTACTAGCGCGGCCAAAAACATTCAGTACCTC.

V and J are TRBV5-1 and TRBJ1-1; 9 bases agree with TRBD1. V was pared by 2 bases and J by 4 bases, with 6 bases of the junction left unmatched. CDR3 size: 15 residues. Germline V gene sequence: CDR1 SGHRS, CDR2 YFSETQ. The CDR3 reads CASSFTGQGGTEAFF. For the CDR3, the DNA is TGCGCCAGCAGCTTTACGGGACAGGGTGGCACTGAAGCTTTCTTT. The full variable domain, completed using reference TRBV5-1 and TRBJ1-1, is KAGVTQTPRYLIKTRGQQVTLSCSPISGHRSVSWYQQTPGQGLQFLFEYFSETQRNKGNFPGRFSGRQFSNSRSEMNVSTLELGDSALYLCASSFTGQGGTEAFFGQGTRLTVV.

This clonotype has ten or more counts. This chain links TRBV10-3 with TRBJ1-3, with a tentative D call TRBD1 (5 bases). Germline V gene lookup returns CDR1 ENHRY and CDR2 SYGVKD. The CDR3 consists of 16 residues. The V gene lost 0 bases and the J gene lost 2 bases, with 11 bases spanning the gap. CDR3 nucleotides: TGTGCCATCAGTGAGTCTGCGGGGGTAGCTGGAAACACCATATATTTT. Translation gives CAISESAGVAGNTIYF.

The rearrangement uses TRBV14 and TRBJ1-1; D remains unclear. The CDR3 has 15 residues. V lost 0 bases to trimming and J lost 1 base, with 9 bases between them. Germline V gene lookup returns CDR1 SGHDN and CDR2 FVKESK. The CDR3 loop is CASSQEYLGNTEAFF. CDR3 sequence (DNA): TGTGCCAGCAGCCAAGAGTATTTGGGGAACACTGAAGCTTTCTTT.

The chain carries TRBV5-1 and TRBJ2-5; 11 bases align to TRBD2. Germline CDR1 SGHRS, CDR2 YFSETQ. The CDR3 is made up of 15 amino acids. Unmatched junction bases numbered 10, after V lost 7 bases and J lost 5 bases. The CDR3 loop is CASGTSGRDLETQYF. The DNA of the CDR3 is TGCGCCAGCGGTACTAGCGGGAGAGACCTTGAGACCCAGTACTTC.

This clonotype was observed many times. The rearrangement joins TRBV29-1 to TRBJ1-2; a weak D match, TRBD1 (5 bases). The CDR3 runs to 10 residues. V was pared by 6 bases and J by 3 bases, with 5 bases between. Germline V gene data show CDR1 as SQVTM and CDR2 as ANQGSEA. CDR3 DNA: TGCAGCGTACAGGACTATGGCTACACCTTC. This sequence encodes CSVQDYGYTF.

The table lists this clonotype with many counts. The chain employs TRBV7-2 and TRBJ1-5; D is perhaps TRBD1 (6 bases). The CDR3 contains 14 residues. Germline lookup yields CDR1 SGHTA and CDR2 FQGNSA. V lost 5 bases and J lost 5, with 13 bases in between. For the CDR3, the DNA is TGTGCCAGCAGCACAGACAGGACGTATCAGCCCCAGCATTTT. This translates into CASSTDRTYQPQHF. The variable domain in full, completed from reference TRBV7-2 and TRBJ1-5, reads GAGVSQSPSNKVTEKGKDVELRCDPISGHTALYWYRQSLGQGLEFLIYFQGNSAPDKSGLPSDRFSAERTGGSVSTLTIQRTQQEDSAVYLCASSTDRTYQPQHFGDGTRLSIL.

The chain carries TRBV6-5 and TRBJ2-5; D may be TRBD2 (6 bases). The germline gives CDR1 MNHEY, CDR2 SVGAGI. The V gene lost 1 base and the J gene lost 2 bases, with 26 bases spanning the gap. The CDR3 is 20 amino acids. In nucleotides, the CDR3 is TGTGCCAGCAGTTACTATTCGAGAGGCTCCCTCCCGGGGAGGCAAGAGACCCAGTACTTC. Translating gives CASSYYSRGSLPGRQETQYF.

This clonotype showed up many times. V is TRBV14 and J is TRBJ2-7, with TRBD1 identical over 8 bases. The trim removed 4 bases at V and 2 bases at J, leaving 4 bases unmatched. The CDR3 is 14 residues long. CDR1 and CDR2 from the germline V gene are SGHDN and FVKESK. CDR3 DNA sequence: TGTGCCAGCAGCCGGGACAGGCAGACCTACGAGCAGTACTTC. Residues: CASSRDRQTYEQYF.

This clonotype has a count of ten or more. The chain links TRBV14 to TRBJ2-1; D ambiguous. V lost 4 bases and J 3 bases, leaving 16 bases between the germline ends. The CDR3 spans 16 residues. Looked up from germline, CDR1 is SGHDN and CDR2 is FVKESK. The CDR3 is CASSPRDQYIYNEQFF. The CDR3 nucleotides are TGTGCCAGCAGCCCCCGAGACCAATATATCTACAATGAGCAGTTCTTC.

This clonotype has a count of ten or more. One end of the junction varies from germline; a read error may be responsible. V usage is TRBV12-3 or TRBV12-4 and J usage is TRBJ1-6; TRBD1 matches 9 bases. This CDR3 has 14 amino acids. In DNA, the CDR3 is TGTGCCAGCAGACACAGGGGGCTTAATCCACCCCTCCACTTT. As protein: CASRHRGLNPPLHF.

Ten or more counts support this clonotype. The chain has TRBV19 and TRBJ2-4; D gene uncertain. The ends were cut back, 3 bases at V and 4 bases at J, with 10 bases in the middle. CDR1 LNHDA and CDR2 SQIVND come from the germline V gene (reference sequence). This CDR3 contains 14 residues. CDR3 sequence reads: CASSIGRLKNIQYF. Written as DNA, the CDR3 is TGTGCCAGTAGTATCGGCCGGCTGAAAAACATTCAGTACTTC.

The chain couples TRBV20-1 to TRBJ1-2, with D maybe TRBD1 (5 bases). This CDR3 is built from 16 residues. CDR1 and CDR2 (germline): DFQATT, SNEGSKA (reference sequence). The V gene lost 0 bases and the J gene lost 2 bases, with 16 bases spanning the gap. For the CDR3, the DNA is TGCAGTGCTAGAGATGGGGAACAGGCCACCAACTATGGCTACACCTTC. Protein: CSARDGEQATNYGYTF.

The genes are TRBV12-5 and TRBJ2-5, with 12 positions matching TRBD1. This CDR3 is 17 amino acids long. From germline, CDR1 is LGHNT and CDR2 FRNRAP. J was trimmed by 4 bases and V by 2 bases; bases with no gene match: 8. The CDR3 protein is CASGLPWDRGPRETQYF. For the CDR3, the DNA is TGTGCTAGTGGTTTGCCATGGGACAGGGGGCCCCGAGAGACCCAGTACTTC.

The V and J genes are TRBV4-1 and TRBJ1-2; D uncertain. CDR1 and CDR2 (germline): MGHRA, YSYEKL. With 1 base removed from V and 8 bases from J, the gap between germline ends came to 11 bases. There are 13 residues in the CDR3. The CDR3 is CASSQARRNGYTF. The CDR3 DNA follows: TGCGCCAGCAGCCAAGCGCGCCGTAACGGCTACACCTTC.

The chain has TRBV19 and TRBJ2-2, with 8 bases fitting TRBD2. Germline-derived CDR1 and CDR2 are LNHDA and SQIVND (reference sequence). The CDR3 runs to 13 residues. After removal of 7 bases from V and 7 bases from J, the junction contained 5 bases not matched to a gene. The CDR3 DNA is TGTGCCAGTAAAGGACTAGCTGACGGGGAGCTGTTTTTT. Its protein product is CASKGLADGELFF.

The sample holds a few counts of this clonotype. The rearrangement links TRBV27 to TRBJ1-5, with D possibly TRBD1 on 6 matching bases. Germline V gene data show CDR1 as MNHEY and CDR2 as SMNVEV (reference sequence). Trimming left V 3 bases short and J 7 bases short, with 10 bases between. This CDR3 has 13 amino acids. The CDR3 nucleotides read TGTGCCAGCAGTTTCACAGGGTACCAGCCCCAGCATTTT. Its translation: CASSFTGYQPQHF.